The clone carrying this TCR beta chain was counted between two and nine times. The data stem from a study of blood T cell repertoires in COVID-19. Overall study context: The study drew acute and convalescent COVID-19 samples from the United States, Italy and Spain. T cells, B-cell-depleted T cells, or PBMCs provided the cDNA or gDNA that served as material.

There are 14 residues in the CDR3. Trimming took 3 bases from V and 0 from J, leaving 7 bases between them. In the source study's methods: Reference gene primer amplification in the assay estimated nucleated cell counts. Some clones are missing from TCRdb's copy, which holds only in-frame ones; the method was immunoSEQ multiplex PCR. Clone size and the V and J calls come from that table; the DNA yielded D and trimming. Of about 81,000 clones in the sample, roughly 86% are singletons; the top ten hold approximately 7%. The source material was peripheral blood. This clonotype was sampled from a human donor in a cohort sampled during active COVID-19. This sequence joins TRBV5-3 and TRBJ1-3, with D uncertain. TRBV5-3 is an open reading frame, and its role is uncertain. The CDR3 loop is CARSCLLSGNTIYF. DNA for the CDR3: TGTGCCAGAAGCTGTCTCCTCTCTGGAAACACCATATATTTT.